This T cell receptor beta chain was captured by sequencing in a study of control samples from healthy donors and cancer patients. Some clones are missing from TCRdb's copy, which holds only in-frame ones; the method was immunoSEQ multiplex PCR. The sample carries around 83,000 clones, 93% recorded once. The receptor's source is a woman aged 40 to 50 with lung cancer. Material: PBMCs.

This CDR3 is CATSRATSGDYEQYF. The CDR3 bases are TGTGCCACCAGCAGAGCGACTAGCGGGGACTACGAGCAGTACTTC. The rearrangement uses TRBV15 and TRBJ2-7; 11 bases line up with TRBD2. Germline CDR1 and CDR2: LNHNV and YYDKDF (reference sequence). This CDR3 has 15 residues. The V gene end was trimmed by 1 base and the J gene end by 3 bases; junction bases not matched to a gene: 2.